This T cell receptor beta chain was obtained from a study of shared clonotypes between healthy human individuals. About the research overall: The people who gave samples were two women and a few men aged 18 to 49.

The method was immunoSEQ multiplex PCR; TCRdb's version includes in-frame clones alone and lacks a portion of them. The sample shows over 400,000 clones, roughly 80% of them seen only once. Donors comprised healthy HIV-negative adults lacking recent acute infections or vaccinations. The clonotype originates from a middle-aged woman in good health. Some clones in this sample may be carry-over from other donors' samples. Material for sequencing was PBMCs.

The CDR3 loop is CASSWTSSYEQYF. DNA of the CDR3: TGTGCCAGCTCATGGACTAGCTCCTACGAGCAGTACTTC. This chain joins TRBV18 and TRBJ2-7; 7 bases are shared with TRBD2. CDR1 KGHSH and CDR2 LQKENI come from the germline V gene. Trimming at V came to 5 bases and at J to 0 bases, leaving 1 base not matched to a gene. The CDR3 length is 13 residues.